The next 2 T cell receptor beta chains were all read from a single sample in a study of blood T cell repertoires in COVID-19. The table came from immunoSEQ multiplex PCR; TCRdb's copy has only in-frame clones and leaves some out. The sample lists about 310,000 clones, roughly 87% occurring once. The sequencing input was PBMCs or T cells enriched from blood (not recorded which). Every receptor here comes from a woman between 18 and 30 years old who had recovered from COVID-19.

This rearrangement joins TRBV5-3 to TRBJ1-2, with 9 nucleotides matching TRBD1. TRBV5-3 is an ORF, and what it does is uncertain. The CDR3 totals 17 residues. J lost 1 base, V lost 0 bases, and 7 bases had no gene match. CDR3 residues: CARSLVPGQGFNYGYTF. The CDR3 DNA reads as TGTGCCAGAAGCTTGGTGCCGGGACAGGGTTTTAACTATGGCTACACCTTC.

The chain links TRBV11-3 to TRBJ2-2; maybe TRBD2 (5 bases). CDR3 length equals 12 residues. CDR1 and CDR2 (germline): SGHNT, YENEEA. V dropped 4 bases and J dropped 7 bases, with 7 bases sitting between them. DNA for the CDR3: TGTGCCAGCAGCTCCCGGGGCGGGGAGCTGTTTTTT. Protein sequence: CASSSRGGELFF. The whole variable domain, remainder taken from reference TRBV11-3 and TRBJ2-2, is EAGVVQSPRYKIIEKKQPVAFWCNPISGHNTLYWYLQNLGQGPELLIRYENEEAVDDSQLPKDRFSAERLKGVDSTLKIQPAELGDSAVYLCASSSRGGELFFGEGSRLTVL.